This TCR beta chain was captured by sequencing in a study of CD8+ T cells in alopecia areata. Study-level information: Treated patients were given 5 to 10 mg oral tofacitinib twice daily. General study findings and limits: Against the mouse data, patients shared TCRs less clearly, possibly for HLA reasons.

The germline V gene encodes CDR1 SGHAT and CDR2 FQNNGV. The CDR3 is 13 residues long. This clone was found a few times. What it binds is unknown. Compared with germline, one end of the junction differs, possibly owing to a read error. Extraction of RNA preceded its reverse transcription into cDNA, which served as the sequencing template. The table came from immunoSEQ multiplex PCR; TCRdb's copy has only in-frame clones and leaves some out. The top ten clones hold roughly 1.2% of a sample with roughly 250,000 clones, 67% of them seen once. This receptor was taken from a human donor with alopecia areata. The sample was CD4+ T cells sorted from blood, taken at week 0. The rearrangement joins TRBV11-2 to TRBJ1-1; TRBD1 might be the D (5 bases). The CDR3, as DNA: TGCGCCAGCAGCCAAGACAGGAACACTGAAGCTTTCTTT. Protein sequence: CASSQDRNTEAFF. Based on the CDR3 plus reference TRBV11-2 and TRBJ1-1, the full variable domain is EAGVAQSPRYKIIEKRQSVAFWCNPISGHATLYWYQQILGQGPKLLIQFQNNGVVDDSQLPKDRFSAERLKGVDSTLKIQPAKLEDSAVYLCASSQDRNTEAFFGQGTRLTVV.